This TCR beta chain originates from a study of blood T cell repertoires in COVID-19. Study information: COVID-19 samples, acute and convalescent, were from the United States, Italy and Spain. PBMCs, B-cell-depleted T cells, or T cells were the source of the cDNA or gDNA that made up the material.

Per the original methods: How many nucleated cells were present was estimated from reference gene primer amplification. Profiled with immunoSEQ multiplex PCR; TCRdb holds only in-frame clones, not every one. V, J and clone size are taken as reported in that table, and D and trimming were inferred from the DNA itself. The table records about 210,000 clones, around 88% of them present only once. The V and J ends lost 3 bases and 2 bases respectively, with 10 bases between them. Per germline, CDR1 SEHNR and CDR2 FQNEAQ (reference sequence). The CDR3 contains 14 residues. This TCR was sampled from a man aged 18 to 29 with active or convalescent COVID-19. The rearrangement links TRBV7-9 to TRBJ1-2; the D gene is possibly TRBD1 (6 bases). The sample consisted of peripheral blood. The CDR3 reads CASSFTQGNYGYTF. The CDR3, as DNA: TGTGCCAGCAGCTTCACGCAGGGGAACTATGGCTACACCTTC.